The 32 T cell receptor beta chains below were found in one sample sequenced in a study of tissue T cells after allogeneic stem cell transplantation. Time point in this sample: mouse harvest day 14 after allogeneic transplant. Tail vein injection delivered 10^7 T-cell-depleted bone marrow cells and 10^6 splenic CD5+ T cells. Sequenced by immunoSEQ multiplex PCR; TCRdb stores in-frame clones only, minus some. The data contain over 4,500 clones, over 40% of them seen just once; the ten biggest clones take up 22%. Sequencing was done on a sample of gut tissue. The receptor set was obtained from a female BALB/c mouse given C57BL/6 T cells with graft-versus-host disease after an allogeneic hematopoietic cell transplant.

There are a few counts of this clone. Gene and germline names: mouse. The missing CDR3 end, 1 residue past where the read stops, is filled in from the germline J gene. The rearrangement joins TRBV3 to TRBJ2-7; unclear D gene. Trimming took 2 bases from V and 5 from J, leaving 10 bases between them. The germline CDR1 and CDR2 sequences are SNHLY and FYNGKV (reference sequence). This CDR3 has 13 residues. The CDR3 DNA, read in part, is TGTGCCAGCAGCTTAATAGGGAAGGATGAACAGTAC. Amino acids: CASSLIGKDEQY. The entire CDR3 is CASSLIGKDEQYF. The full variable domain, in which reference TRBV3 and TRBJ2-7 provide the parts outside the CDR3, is GPKVLQIPSHQIIDMGQMVTLNCDPVSNHLYFYWYKQILGQQMEFLVNFYNGKVMEKSKLFKDQFSVERPDGSYFTLKIQPTALEDSAVYFCASSLIGKDEQYFGPGTRLTVL.

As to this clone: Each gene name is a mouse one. The DNA read from the CDR3 is TGTGCCAGCTCTTTCGACACCTATAATTCGCCCCTCTAC. Its protein is CASSFDTYNSPLY. The whole CDR3 region reads CASSFDTYNSPLYF. The chain uses TRBV12-2 and TRBJ1-6; D gene uncertain. The sequenced fragment ends 1 residue before the CDR3 boundary, so the rest is inferred from the germline J gene. TRBJ1-6 is noted as an ORF with a role that remains uncertain. Trimming pared 3 bases from V and 2 bases from J, leaving 7 bases between. CDR1 and CDR2 from the germline V gene are SGHLS and HYDKME. This CDR3 is 14 amino acids long.

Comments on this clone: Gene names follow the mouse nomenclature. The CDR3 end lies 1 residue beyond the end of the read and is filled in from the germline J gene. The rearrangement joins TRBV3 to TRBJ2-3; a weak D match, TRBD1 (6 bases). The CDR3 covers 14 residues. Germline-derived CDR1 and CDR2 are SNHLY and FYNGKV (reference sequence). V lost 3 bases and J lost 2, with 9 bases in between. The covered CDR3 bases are TGTGCCAGCAGCTTCGACAGGTTTGCAGAAACGCTGTAT. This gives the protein CASSFDRFAETLY. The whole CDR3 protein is CASSFDRFAETLYF.

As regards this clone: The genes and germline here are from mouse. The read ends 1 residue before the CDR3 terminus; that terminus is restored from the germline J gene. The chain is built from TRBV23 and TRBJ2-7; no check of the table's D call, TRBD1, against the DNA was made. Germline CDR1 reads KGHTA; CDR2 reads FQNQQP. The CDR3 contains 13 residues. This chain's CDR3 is CSSSYREGYEQYF. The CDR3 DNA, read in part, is TGCTCCAGCAGTTACAGGGAAGGGTATGAACAGTAC.

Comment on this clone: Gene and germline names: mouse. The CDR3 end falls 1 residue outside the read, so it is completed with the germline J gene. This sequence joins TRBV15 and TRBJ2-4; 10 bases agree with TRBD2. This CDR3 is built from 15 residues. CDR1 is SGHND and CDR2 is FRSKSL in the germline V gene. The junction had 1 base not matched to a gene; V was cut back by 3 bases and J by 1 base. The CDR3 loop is CASSFTGGGQNTLYF. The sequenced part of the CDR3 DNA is TGTGCCAGCAGTTTCACTGGGGGGGGTCAAAACACCTTGTAC.

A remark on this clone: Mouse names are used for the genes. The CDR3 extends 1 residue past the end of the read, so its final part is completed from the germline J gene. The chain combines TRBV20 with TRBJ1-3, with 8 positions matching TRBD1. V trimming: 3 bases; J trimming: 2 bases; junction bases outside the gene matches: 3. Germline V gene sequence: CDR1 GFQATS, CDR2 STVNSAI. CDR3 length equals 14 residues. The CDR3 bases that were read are TGTGGTGCTAGAGCAGGGGGCGCTGGAAATACGCTCTAT. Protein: CGARAGGAGNTLY. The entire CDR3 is CGARAGGAGNTLYF. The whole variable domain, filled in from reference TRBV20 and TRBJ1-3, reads GALVYQYPRRTICKSGTSMRMECQAVGFQATSVAWYRQSPQKTFELIALSTVNSAIKYEQNFTQEKFPISHPNLSFSSMTVLNAYLEDRGLYLCGARAGGAGNTLYFGEGSRLIVV.

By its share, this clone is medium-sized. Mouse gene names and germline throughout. CDR3 sequence reads: CASSWILNQDTQYF. The sequenced CDR3 bases are TGTGCCAGCAGCTGGATCCTTAACCAAGACACCCAGTAC. V usage is TRBV4 and J usage is TRBJ2-5; D is unclear. The CDR3 end is not reached by the read, which stops 1 residue before it; the germline J gene fills it in. The CDR3 length is 14 residues. Trimming removed 4 bases from V and 0 bases from J, with 8 bases in between. Germline V gene lookup returns CDR1 LGHDT and CDR2 YNNKQL (reference sequence).

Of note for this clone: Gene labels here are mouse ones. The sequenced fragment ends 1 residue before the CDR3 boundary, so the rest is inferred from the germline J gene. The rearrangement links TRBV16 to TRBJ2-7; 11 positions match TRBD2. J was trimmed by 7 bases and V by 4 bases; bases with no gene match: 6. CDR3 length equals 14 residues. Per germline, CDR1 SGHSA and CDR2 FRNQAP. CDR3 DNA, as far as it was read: TGTGCAAGCAGCTCCGGGACTGGGGGAAGGGAACAGTAC. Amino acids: CASSSGTGGREQY. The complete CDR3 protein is CASSSGTGGREQYF. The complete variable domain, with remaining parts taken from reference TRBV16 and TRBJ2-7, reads NAGVIQTPRHKVTGKGQEATLWCEPISGHSAVFWYRQTIVQGLEFLTYFRNQAPIDDSGMPKERFSAQMPNQSHSTLKIQSTQPQDSAVYLCASSSGTGGREQYFGPGTRLTVL.

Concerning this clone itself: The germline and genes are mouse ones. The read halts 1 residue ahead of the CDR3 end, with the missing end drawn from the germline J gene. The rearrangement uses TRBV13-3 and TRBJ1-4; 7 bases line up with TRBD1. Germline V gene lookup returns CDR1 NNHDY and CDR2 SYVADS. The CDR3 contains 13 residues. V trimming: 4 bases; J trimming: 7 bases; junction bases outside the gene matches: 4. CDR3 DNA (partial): TGTGCCAGCAGTCACAGGGGTGGCGAAAGATTATTT. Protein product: CASSHRGGERLF. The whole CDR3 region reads CASSHRGGERLFF. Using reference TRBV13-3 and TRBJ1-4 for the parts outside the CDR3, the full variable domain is EAAVTQSPRSKVAVTGGKVTLSCHQTNNHDYMYWYRQDTGHGLRLIHYSYVADSTEKGDIPDGYKASRPSQENFSLILELASLSQTAVYFCASSHRGGERLFFGHGTKLSVL.

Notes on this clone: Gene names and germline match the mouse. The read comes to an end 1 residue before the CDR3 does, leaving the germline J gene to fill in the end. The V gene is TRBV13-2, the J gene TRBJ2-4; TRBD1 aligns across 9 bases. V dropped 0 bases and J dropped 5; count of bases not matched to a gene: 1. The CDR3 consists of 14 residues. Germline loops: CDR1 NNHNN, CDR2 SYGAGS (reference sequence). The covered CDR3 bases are TGTGCCAGCGGTGATGACAGGGGGCGAAACACCTTGTAC. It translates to CASGDDRGRNTLY. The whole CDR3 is CASGDDRGRNTLYF.

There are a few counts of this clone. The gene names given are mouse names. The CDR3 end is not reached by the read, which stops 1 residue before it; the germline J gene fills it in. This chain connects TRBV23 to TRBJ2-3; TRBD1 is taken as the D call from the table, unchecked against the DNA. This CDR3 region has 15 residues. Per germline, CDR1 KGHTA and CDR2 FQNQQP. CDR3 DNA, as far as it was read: TGCTCCAGCAGTCAATCGACAGATAGTGCAGAAACGCTGTAT. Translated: CSSSQSTDSAETLY. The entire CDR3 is CSSSQSTDSAETLYF. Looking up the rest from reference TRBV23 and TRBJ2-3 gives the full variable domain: DAAVTQKPRYLIKMKGQEAEMKCIPEKGHTAVFWYQQKQSKELKFLIYFQNQQPLDQIDMVKERFSAVCPSSSLCSLGIRTCEAEDSALYLCSSSQSTDSAETLYFGSGTRLTVL.

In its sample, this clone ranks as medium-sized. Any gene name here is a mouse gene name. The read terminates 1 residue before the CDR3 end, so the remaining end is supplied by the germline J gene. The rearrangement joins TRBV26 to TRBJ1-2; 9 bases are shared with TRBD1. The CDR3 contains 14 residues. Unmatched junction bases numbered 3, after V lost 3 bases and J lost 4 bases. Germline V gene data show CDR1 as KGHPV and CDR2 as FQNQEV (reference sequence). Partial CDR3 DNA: TGTGCCAGCAGTCTCGACAGGGGGAGCTCCGACTACACC. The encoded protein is CASSLDRGSSDYT. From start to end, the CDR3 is CASSLDRGSSDYTF.

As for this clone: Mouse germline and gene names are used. CDR3 region: CASSLAGHQNTLYF. The sequenced part of the CDR3 DNA is TGTGCCAGCAGTCTGGCGGGCCATCAAAACACCTTGTAC. The chain joins TRBV26 to TRBJ2-4; no firm D call. From the germline J gene comes the end of the CDR3, since the read stops 1 residue before it. V was clipped by 2 bases and J by 2 bases, with 8 bases between them. This CDR3 contains 14 residues. The V gene's germline CDR1 is KGHPV and CDR2 FQNQEV (reference sequence).

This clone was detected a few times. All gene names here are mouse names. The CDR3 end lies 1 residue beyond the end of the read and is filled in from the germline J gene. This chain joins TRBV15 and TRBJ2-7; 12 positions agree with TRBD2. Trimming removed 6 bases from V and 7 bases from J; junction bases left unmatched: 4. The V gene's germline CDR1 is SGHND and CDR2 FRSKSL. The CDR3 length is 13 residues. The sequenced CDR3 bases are TGTGCCAGCAGGGGACTGGGGGGCGGGGAACAGTAC. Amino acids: CASRGLGGGEQY. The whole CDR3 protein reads CASRGLGGGEQYF. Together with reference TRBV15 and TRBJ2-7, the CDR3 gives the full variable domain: DAGVTQTPRHEVAEKGQTIILKCEPVSGHNDLFWYRQTKIQGLELLSYFRSKSLMEDGGAFKDRFKAEMLNSSFSTLKIQPTEPKDSAVYLCASRGLGGGEQYFGPGTRLTVL.

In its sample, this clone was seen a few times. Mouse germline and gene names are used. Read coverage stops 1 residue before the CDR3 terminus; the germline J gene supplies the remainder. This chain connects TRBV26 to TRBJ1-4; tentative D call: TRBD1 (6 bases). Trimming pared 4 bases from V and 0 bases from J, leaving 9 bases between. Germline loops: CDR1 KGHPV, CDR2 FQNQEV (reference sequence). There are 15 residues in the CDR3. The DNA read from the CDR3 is TGTGCCAGCAGTCCGGGACACCTTTCCAACGAAAGATTATTT. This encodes CASSPGHLSNERLF. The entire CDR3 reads CASSPGHLSNERLFF.

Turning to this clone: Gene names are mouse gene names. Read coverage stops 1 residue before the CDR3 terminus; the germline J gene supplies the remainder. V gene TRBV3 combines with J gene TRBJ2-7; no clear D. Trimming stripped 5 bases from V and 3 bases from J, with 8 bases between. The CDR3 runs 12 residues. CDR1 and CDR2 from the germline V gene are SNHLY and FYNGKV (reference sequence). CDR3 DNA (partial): TGTGCCAGCAGCCCGGGCAGCTATGAACAGTAC. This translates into CASSPGSYEQY. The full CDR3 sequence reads CASSPGSYEQYF.

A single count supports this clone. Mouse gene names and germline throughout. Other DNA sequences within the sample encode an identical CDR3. CDR3 protein: CASSLRQYEQYF. CDR3 DNA (partial): TGTGCCAGCAGCTTAAGGCAGTACGAACAGTAC. This sequence joins TRBV3 and TRBJ2-7; D is unresolved. Sequencing ends 1 residue short of the CDR3 end; the germline J gene provides the rest. This CDR3 contains 12 residues. Germline-derived CDR1 and CDR2 are SNHLY and FYNGKV (reference sequence). Trimming stripped 2 bases from V and 7 bases from J, with 9 bases between.

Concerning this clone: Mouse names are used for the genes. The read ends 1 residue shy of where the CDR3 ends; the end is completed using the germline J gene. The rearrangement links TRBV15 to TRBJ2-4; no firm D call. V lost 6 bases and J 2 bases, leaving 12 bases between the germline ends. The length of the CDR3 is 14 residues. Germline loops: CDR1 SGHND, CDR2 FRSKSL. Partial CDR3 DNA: TGTGCCAGCAGGCCCACGTGGAATCAAAACACCTTGTAC. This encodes CASRPTWNQNTLY. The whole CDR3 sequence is CASRPTWNQNTLYF.

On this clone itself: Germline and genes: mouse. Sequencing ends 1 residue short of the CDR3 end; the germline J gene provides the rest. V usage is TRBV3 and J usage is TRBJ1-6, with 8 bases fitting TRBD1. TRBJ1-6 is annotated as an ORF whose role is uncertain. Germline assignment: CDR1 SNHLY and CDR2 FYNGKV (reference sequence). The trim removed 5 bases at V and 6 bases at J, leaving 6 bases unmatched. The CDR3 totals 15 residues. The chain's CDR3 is CASSLDRGSNSPLYF. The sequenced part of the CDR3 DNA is TGTGCCAGCAGCCTAGACAGGGGAAGTAATTCGCCCCTCTAC.

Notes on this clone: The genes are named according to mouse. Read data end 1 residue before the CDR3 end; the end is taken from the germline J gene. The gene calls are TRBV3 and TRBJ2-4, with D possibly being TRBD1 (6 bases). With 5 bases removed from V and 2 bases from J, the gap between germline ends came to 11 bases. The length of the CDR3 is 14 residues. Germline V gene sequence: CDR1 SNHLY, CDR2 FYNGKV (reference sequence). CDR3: CASSATGNQNTLYF. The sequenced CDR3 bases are TGTGCCAGCAGCGCTACAGGGAATCAAAACACCTTGTAC.

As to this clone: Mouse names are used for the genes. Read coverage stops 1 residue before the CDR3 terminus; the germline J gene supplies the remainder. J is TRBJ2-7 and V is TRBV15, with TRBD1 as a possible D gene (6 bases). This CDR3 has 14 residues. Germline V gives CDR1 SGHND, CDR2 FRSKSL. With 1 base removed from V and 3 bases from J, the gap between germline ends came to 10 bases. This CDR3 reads CASSLGGGGYEQYF. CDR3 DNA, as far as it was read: TGTGCCAGCAGTTTAGGGGGAGGGGGCTATGAACAGTAC. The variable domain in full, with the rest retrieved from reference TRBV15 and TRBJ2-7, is DAGVTQTPRHEVAEKGQTIILKCEPVSGHNDLFWYRQTKIQGLELLSYFRSKSLMEDGGAFKDRFKAEMLNSSFSTLKIQPTEPKDSAVYLCASSLGGGGYEQYFGPGTRLTVL.

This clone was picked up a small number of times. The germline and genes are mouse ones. The part of the CDR3 DNA that was read is TGCTCCAGCAGTCAGGGACAAATCTATGAACAGTAC. Translating gives CSSSQGQIYEQY. The full CDR3 sequence reads CSSSQGQIYEQYF. V gene TRBV23 combines with J gene TRBJ2-7; the table's D call of TRBD1 was not tested on the DNA. With the read ending 1 residue before the CDR3 end, the germline J gene is used to fill in that end. The CDR3 totals 13 residues. Germline CDR1 reads KGHTA; CDR2 reads FQNQQP.

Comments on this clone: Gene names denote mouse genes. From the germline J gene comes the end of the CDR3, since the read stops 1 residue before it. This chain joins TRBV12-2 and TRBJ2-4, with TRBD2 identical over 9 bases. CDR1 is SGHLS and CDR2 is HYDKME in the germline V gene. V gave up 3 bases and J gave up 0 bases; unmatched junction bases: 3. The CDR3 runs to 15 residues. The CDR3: CASSYDWGSQNTLYF. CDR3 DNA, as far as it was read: TGTGCCAGCTCTTACGACTGGGGGAGTCAAAACACCTTGTAC.

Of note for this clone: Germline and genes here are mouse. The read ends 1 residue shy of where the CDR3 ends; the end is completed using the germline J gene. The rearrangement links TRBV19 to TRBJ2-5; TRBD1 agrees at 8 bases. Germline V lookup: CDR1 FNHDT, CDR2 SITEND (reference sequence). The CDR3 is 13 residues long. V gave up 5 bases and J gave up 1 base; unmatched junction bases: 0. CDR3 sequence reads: CASRQGDQDTQYF. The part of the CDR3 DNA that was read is TGTGCCAGCAGACAGGGGGACCAAGACACCCAGTAC.

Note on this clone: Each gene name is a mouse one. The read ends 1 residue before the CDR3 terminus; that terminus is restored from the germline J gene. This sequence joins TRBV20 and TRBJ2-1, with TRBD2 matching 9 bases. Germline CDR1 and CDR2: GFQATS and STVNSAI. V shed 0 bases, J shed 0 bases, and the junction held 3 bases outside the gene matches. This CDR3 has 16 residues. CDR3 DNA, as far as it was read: TGTGGTGCTAGGGACTGGGGGGGTGATAACTATGCTGAGCAGTTC. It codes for CGARDWGGDNYAEQF. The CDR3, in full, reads CGARDWGGDNYAEQFF.

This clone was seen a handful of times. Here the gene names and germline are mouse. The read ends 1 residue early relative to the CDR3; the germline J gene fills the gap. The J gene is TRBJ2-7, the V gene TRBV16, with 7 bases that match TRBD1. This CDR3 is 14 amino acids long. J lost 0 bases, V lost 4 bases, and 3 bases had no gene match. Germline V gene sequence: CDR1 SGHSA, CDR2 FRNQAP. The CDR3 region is CASSSTGSSYEQYF. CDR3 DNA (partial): TGTGCAAGCAGCTCGACAGGGAGCTCCTATGAACAGTAC.

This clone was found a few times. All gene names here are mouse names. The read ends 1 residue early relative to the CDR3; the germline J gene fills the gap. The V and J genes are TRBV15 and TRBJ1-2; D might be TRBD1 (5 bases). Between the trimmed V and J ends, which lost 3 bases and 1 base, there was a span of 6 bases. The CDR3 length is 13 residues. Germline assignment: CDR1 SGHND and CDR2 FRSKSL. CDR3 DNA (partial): TGTGCCAGCAGTTTCGGACAAAACTCCGACTACACC. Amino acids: CASSFGQNSDYT. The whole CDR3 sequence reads CASSFGQNSDYTF.

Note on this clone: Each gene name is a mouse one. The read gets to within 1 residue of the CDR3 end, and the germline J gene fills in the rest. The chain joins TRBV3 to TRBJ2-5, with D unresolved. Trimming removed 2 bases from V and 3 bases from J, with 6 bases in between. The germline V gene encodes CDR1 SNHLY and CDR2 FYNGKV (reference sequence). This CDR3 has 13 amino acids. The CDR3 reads CASSLPSQDTQYF. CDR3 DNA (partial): TGTGCCAGCAGCTTACCCAGTCAAGACACCCAGTAC.

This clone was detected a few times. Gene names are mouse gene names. The CDR3 bases that were read are TGTGCCAGCAGTCTGTCTGGGGGGGCGCGGGCAGAAACGCTGTAT. It yields the protein CASSLSGGARAETLY. The full CDR3 sequence reads CASSLSGGARAETLYF. The chain combines TRBV26 with TRBJ2-3; 9 nucleotides line up with TRBD2. The CDR3 goes on 1 residue after the read ends, and that part is filled in from the germline J gene. Per germline, CDR1 KGHPV and CDR2 FQNQEV (reference sequence). V dropped 0 bases and J dropped 3; count of bases not matched to a gene: 4. The CDR3 runs to 16 residues.

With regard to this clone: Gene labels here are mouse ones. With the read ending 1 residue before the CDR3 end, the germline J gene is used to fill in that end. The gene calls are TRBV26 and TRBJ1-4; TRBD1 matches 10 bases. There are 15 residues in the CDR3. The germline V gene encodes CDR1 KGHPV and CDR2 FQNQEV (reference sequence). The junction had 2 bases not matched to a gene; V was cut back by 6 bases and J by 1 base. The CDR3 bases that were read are TGTGCCAGCAGACGGGACAGGGGTTCCAACGAAAGATTATTT. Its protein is CASRRDRGSNERLF. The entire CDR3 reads CASRRDRGSNERLFF.

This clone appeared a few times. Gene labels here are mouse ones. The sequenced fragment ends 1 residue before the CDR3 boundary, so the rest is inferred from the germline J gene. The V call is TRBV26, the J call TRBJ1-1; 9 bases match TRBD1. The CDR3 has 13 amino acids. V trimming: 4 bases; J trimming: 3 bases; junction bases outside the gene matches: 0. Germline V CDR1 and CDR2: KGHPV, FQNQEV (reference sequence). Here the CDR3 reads CASSRDRDTEVFF. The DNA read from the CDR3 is TGTGCCAGCAGTCGGGACAGGGACACAGAAGTCTTC.

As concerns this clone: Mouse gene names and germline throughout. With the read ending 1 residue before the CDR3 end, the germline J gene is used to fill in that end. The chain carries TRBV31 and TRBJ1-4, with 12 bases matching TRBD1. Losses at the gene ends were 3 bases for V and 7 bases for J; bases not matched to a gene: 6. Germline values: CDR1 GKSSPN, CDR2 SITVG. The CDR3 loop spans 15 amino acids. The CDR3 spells CAWSQGTGGGERLFF. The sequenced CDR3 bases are TGTGCCTGGAGCCAGGGGACAGGGGGCGGCGAAAGATTATTT.